This record concerns one TCR beta chain sequence. The method was immunoSEQ multiplex PCR; TCRdb's version includes in-frame clones alone and lacks a portion of them. Here the sample spans some 49,000 clones, around nine tenths being singletons. The sample belongs to a study of control samples from healthy donors and cancer patients. The J segment lost 4 bases and the V segment lost 3 bases, leaving 8 bases of the junction unmatched. Looked up from germline, CDR1 is MNHNS and CDR2 is SASEGT. This CDR3 contains 15 residues. Sequenced: PBMCs. The chain links TRBV6-1 to TRBJ1-1; TRBD1 aligns across 7 bases. The TCR was taken from a man aged 25-40 years with colorectal cancer. The CDR3 loop reads CASSDSEDRPTEAFF. The CDR3 nucleotides are TGTGCCAGCAGTGATTCTGAGGACAGGCCCACTGAAGCTTTCTTT.